This T cell receptor (beta chain) appears in the sequencing data of a study of breast tumors, draining lymph nodes, adjacent tissues. Points from the study as a whole: Most tumor T cells seemingly derive from lymph node, then expand in tumor. Tumor repertoires ranked between lymph nodes and nontumor tissue in diversity, with V and J gene preferences. Tumor and nontumor repertoires were significantly more similar in luminal-like than in basal-like breast cancer. The lymph node origin of tumor T cells was framed as consistent with a hypothesis, not demonstrated.

MiXCR, run by TCRdb on the multiplex PCR reads, gives a single entry per CDR3 protein. The table lists about 15,000 distinct CDR3 sequences, 52% of them singletons. In regard to this clonotype: What it binds is unknown.

Sequenced material: tumor-adjacent breast tissue. The receptor comes from a female donor with breast cancer. Some clones in this sample may be carry-over from other donors' samples.

The CDR3 bases are TGTGCCACAAGTACAGATTTCACCGGGGAGCTGTTTTTT. This encodes CATSTDFTGELFF. The V call is TRBV24-1, the J call TRBJ2-2; no reliable D call. The germline V and J ends were trimmed by 10 bases and 4 bases, with 12 bases remaining between them. There are 13 residues in the CDR3. Germline V gene data show CDR1 as KGHDR and CDR2 as SFDVKD.